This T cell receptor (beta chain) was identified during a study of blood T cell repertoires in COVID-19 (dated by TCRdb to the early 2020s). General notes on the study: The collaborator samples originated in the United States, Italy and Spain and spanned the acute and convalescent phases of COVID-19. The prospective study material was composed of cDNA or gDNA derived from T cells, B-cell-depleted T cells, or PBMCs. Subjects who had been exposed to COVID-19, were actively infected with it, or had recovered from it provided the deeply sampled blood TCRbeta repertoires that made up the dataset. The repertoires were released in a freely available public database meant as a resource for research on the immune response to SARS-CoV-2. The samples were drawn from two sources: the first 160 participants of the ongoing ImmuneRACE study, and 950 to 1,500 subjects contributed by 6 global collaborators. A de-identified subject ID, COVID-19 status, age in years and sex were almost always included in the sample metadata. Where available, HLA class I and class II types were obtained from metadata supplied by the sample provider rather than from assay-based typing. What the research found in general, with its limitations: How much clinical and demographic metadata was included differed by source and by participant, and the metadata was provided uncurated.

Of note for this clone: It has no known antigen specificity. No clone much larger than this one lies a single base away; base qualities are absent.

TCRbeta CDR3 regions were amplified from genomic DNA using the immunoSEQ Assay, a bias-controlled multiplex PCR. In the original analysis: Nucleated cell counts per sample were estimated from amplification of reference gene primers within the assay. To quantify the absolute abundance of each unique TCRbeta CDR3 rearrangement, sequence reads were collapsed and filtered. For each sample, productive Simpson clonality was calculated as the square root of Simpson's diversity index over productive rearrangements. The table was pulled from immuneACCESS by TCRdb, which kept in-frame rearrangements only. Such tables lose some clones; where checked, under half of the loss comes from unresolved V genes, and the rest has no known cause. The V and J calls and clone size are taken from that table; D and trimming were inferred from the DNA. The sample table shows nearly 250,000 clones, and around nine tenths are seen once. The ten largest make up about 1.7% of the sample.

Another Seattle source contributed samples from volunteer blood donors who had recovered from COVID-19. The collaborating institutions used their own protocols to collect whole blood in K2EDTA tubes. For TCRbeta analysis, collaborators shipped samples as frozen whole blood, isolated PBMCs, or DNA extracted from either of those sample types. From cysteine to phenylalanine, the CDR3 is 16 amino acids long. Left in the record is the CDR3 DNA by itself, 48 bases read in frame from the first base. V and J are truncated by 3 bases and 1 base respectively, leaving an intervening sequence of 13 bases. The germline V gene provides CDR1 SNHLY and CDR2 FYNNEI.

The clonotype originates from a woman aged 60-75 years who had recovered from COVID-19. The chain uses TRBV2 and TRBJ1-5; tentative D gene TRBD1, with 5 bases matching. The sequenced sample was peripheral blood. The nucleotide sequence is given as TGTGCCAGCAGTGACCCCGGGGGGGAAAGCAATCAGCCCCAGCATTTT. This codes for CASSDPGGESNQPQHF.